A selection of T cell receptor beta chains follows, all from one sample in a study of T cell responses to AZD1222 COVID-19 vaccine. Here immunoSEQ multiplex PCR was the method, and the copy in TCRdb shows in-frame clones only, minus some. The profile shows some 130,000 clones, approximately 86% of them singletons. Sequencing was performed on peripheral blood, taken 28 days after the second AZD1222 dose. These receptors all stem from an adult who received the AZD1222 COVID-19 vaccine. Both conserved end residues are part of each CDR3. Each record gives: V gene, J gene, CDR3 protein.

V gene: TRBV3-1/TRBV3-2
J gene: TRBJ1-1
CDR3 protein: CASSQAMDGERAFF

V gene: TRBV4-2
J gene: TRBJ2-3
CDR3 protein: CASSQGGATDTQYF

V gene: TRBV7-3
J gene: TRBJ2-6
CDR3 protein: CASSSLPSGANVLTF

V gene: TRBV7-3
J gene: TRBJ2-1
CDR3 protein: CASSFLAGGLNEQFF

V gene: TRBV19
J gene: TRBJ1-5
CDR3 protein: CASRHPGVRNQPQHF

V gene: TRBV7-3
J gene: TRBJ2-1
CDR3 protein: CASSLSGGPYNEQFF

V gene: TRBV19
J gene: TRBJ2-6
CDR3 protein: CASRTSGANVLTF

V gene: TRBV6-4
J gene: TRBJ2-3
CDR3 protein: CASRAVDTDTQYF

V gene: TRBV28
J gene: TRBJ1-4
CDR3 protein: CASSPRTGTNEKLFF

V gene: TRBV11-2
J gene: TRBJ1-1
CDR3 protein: CASSSPQSRNTEAFF

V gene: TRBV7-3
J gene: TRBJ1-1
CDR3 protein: CASSLTGRAAGKMDTEAFF